This is a list of T cell receptor beta chains from one sample in a study of blood T cell repertoires in COVID-19. This table comes from immunoSEQ multiplex PCR, and its TCRdb copy is limited to in-frame clones, with some not included. Here the sample spans some 130,000 clones, more than 75% being singletons. The specimen sequenced was peripheral blood. These receptors all come from a woman between 65 and 79 years old with COVID-19, enrolled during active disease. Each CDR3 is given with its conserved first and last residue. Each record gives: V gene, clone size, J gene, D gene, CDR3 DNA, CDR3 protein. A D gene is named only where the DNA matches it firmly. Part of the rows lack a size; the others show once, few, many or a class for expanded clones.

V gene: TRBV5-4
clone size: -
J gene: TRBJ2-6
D gene: -
CDR3 DNA: TGTGCCAGCAGCTGGGGCGGAGTCAACTCTGGGGCCAACGTCCTGACTTTC
CDR3 protein: CASSWGGVNSGANVLTF

V gene: TRBV5-1
clone size: -
J gene: TRBJ2-7
D gene: -
CDR3 DNA: TGCGCCAGCAGCCTTATGACAGGACCTCCTTCCTACGAGCAGTACTTC
CDR3 protein: CASSLMTGPPSYEQYF

V gene: TRBV28
clone size: -
J gene: TRBJ2-2
D gene: -
CDR3 DNA: TGTGCCAGCAGTTTACACCGGGACATACACACCGGGGAGCTGTTTTTT
CDR3 protein: CASSLHRDIHTGELFF

V gene: TRBV19
clone size: -
J gene: TRBJ2-5
D gene: TRBD2
CDR3 DNA: TGTGCCAGTAGTATCACGGGGACTAAGCGAGAGACCCAGTACTTC
CDR3 protein: CASSITGTKRETQYF

V gene: TRBV18
clone size: -
J gene: TRBJ2-3
D gene: TRBD2
CDR3 DNA: TGTGCCAGCTCACCCTTGACTAGCGGAACAGATACGCAGTATTTT
CDR3 protein: CASSPLTSGTDTQYF

V gene: TRBV27
clone size: -
J gene: TRBJ1-4
D gene: -
CDR3 DNA: TGTGCCAGCAGGCTGACAGTAAATGAAAAACTGTTTTTT
CDR3 protein: CASRLTVNEKLFF

V gene: TRBV6-5
clone size: -
J gene: TRBJ1-4
D gene: TRBD1
CDR3 DNA: TGTGCCAGCAGACTTAACAGGGGGAATGAAAAACTGTTTTTT
CDR3 protein: CASRLNRGNEKLFF

V gene: TRBV28
clone size: -
J gene: TRBJ1-2
D gene: -
CDR3 DNA: TGTGCCAGCAGTCAGACACAGGGTCCTGACACCTTC
CDR3 protein: CASSQTQGPDTF

V gene: TRBV13
clone size: -
J gene: TRBJ1-3
D gene: -
CDR3 DNA: TGTGCCAGCAGCCTAACAGGGCACCCCTCTGGAAACACCATATATTTT
CDR3 protein: CASSLTGHPSGNTIYF

V gene: TRBV7-9
clone size: -
J gene: TRBJ2-7
D gene: TRBD2
CDR3 DNA: TGTGCCAGCAGCAGGACTAGCGGAACCTACGAGCAGTACTTC
CDR3 protein: CASSRTSGTYEQYF

V gene: TRBV5-5
clone size: -
J gene: TRBJ2-7
D gene: TRBD2
CDR3 DNA: TGTGCCAGCAAGACTAGCGGGAGCTACGAGCAGTACTTC
CDR3 protein: CASKTSGSYEQYF

V gene: TRBV29-1
clone size: -
J gene: TRBJ2-7
D gene: TRBD1
CDR3 DNA: TGCAGCGTCCGACAGGGGCAGGGGGAGCAGTACTTC
CDR3 protein: CSVRQGQGEQYF

V gene: TRBV5-6
clone size: once
J gene: TRBJ2-6
D gene: -
CDR3 DNA: TGTGCCAGCAGGAGTCGGGATCAGGCTGGGGCCAACGTCCTGACTTTC
CDR3 protein: CASRSRDQAGANVLTF

V gene: TRBV27
clone size: -
J gene: TRBJ1-5
D gene: -
CDR3 DNA: TGTGCCAGCAGTTTCGGACAGCATAGCAATCAGCCCCAGCATTTT
CDR3 protein: CASSFGQHSNQPQHF

V gene: TRBV11-2
clone size: -
J gene: TRBJ1-4
D gene: -
CDR3 DNA: TGTGCCAGCAGCACAGGGCCAACTAATGAAAAACTGTTTTTT
CDR3 protein: CASSTGPTNEKLFF

V gene: TRBV4-2
clone size: -
J gene: TRBJ2-2
D gene: -
CDR3 DNA: TGTGCCAGCAGCCAAGATCCAACAGGGTACGGGGAGCTGTTTTTT
CDR3 protein: CASSQDPTGYGELFF

V gene: TRBV7-6
clone size: -
J gene: TRBJ2-5
D gene: -
CDR3 DNA: TGTGCCAGCAGCTCCCAACGGACAATCCAAGAGACCCAGTACTTC
CDR3 protein: CASSSQRTIQETQYF

V gene: TRBV9
clone size: -
J gene: TRBJ2-7
D gene: TRBD2
CDR3 DNA: TGTGCCAGCAGCGTAGGTGGTAGCGGGGGATTCTACGAGCAGTACTTC
CDR3 protein: CASSVGGSGGFYEQYF

V gene: TRBV19
clone size: -
J gene: TRBJ2-2
D gene: TRBD2
CDR3 DNA: TGTGCCAGTAGTATTAGGTTGGCGGGGGGCACCGGGGAGCTGTTTTTT
CDR3 protein: CASSIRLAGGTGELFF

V gene: TRBV7-9
clone size: -
J gene: TRBJ1-6
D gene: -
CDR3 DNA: TGTGCCAGCAGCTTATTGGACATTTCACCCCTCCACTTT
CDR3 protein: CASSLLDISPLHF

V gene: TRBV2
clone size: -
J gene: TRBJ1-1
D gene: -
CDR3 DNA: TGTGCCAGCAGCGCGGTTCTAACAGGGAACACTGAAGCTTTCTTT
CDR3 protein: CASSAVLTGNTEAFF

V gene: TRBV18
clone size: -
J gene: TRBJ2-1
D gene: TRBD2
CDR3 DNA: TGTGCCAGCTCACCACGAATCCGGACTAGCGGGGGGGCTGGGGGGAATGAGCAGTTCTTC
CDR3 protein: CASSPRIRTSGGAGGNEQFF

V gene: TRBV10-3
clone size: -
J gene: TRBJ2-3
D gene: -
CDR3 DNA: TGTGCCATCAGGCGAGGTCCTAACACAGATACGCAGTATTTT
CDR3 protein: CAIRRGPNTDTQYF

V gene: TRBV6-5
clone size: -
J gene: TRBJ1-2
D gene: -
CDR3 DNA: TGTGCCAGCCACTTGGCGGAGGCAAACTATGGCTACACCTTC
CDR3 protein: CASHLAEANYGYTF

V gene: TRBV5-5
clone size: -
J gene: TRBJ2-3
D gene: TRBD2
CDR3 DNA: TGTGCCAGCAGCGGACTAGCGGGGGCAGATACGCAGTATTTT
CDR3 protein: CASSGLAGADTQYF

V gene: TRBV9
clone size: -
J gene: TRBJ2-3
D gene: -
CDR3 DNA: TGTGCCAGCAGCGTAGATGCAGGGTTGGATACGCAGTATTTT
CDR3 protein: CASSVDAGLDTQYF

V gene: TRBV6-5
clone size: -
J gene: TRBJ1-2
D gene: -
CDR3 DNA: TGTGCCAGCAGGTCGGCAGGGCTAGAGTATGGCTACACCTTC
CDR3 protein: CASRSAGLEYGYTF

V gene: TRBV7-9
clone size: -
J gene: TRBJ2-3
D gene: -
CDR3 DNA: TGTGCCAGCAGCTTAACAGGATATGCTAGCACAGATACGCAGTATTTT
CDR3 protein: CASSLTGYASTDTQYF

V gene: TRBV7-6
clone size: -
J gene: TRBJ2-7
D gene: -
CDR3 DNA: TGTGCCAGCAGCTCCGGACAGTCCCCTGACGAGCAGTACTTC
CDR3 protein: CASSSGQSPDEQYF

V gene: TRBV6-6
clone size: -
J gene: TRBJ2-1
D gene: -
CDR3 DNA: TGTGCCAGCAGGCCGGAGGCCTCATACAATGAGCAGTTCTTC
CDR3 protein: CASRPEASYNEQFF

V gene: TRBV5-1
clone size: -
J gene: TRBJ1-5
D gene: -
CDR3 DNA: TGCGCCAGCAGCTTGGTCTCCGGGGAACAGCCCCAGCATTTT
CDR3 protein: CASSLVSGEQPQHF

V gene: TRBV5-1
clone size: few
J gene: TRBJ2-3
D gene: -
CDR3 DNA: TGCGCCAGCAGCGACCAGGGGACAGATACGCAGTATTTT
CDR3 protein: CASSDQGTDTQYF

V gene: TRBV7-8
clone size: -
J gene: TRBJ1-2
D gene: TRBD1
CDR3 DNA: TGTGCCAGCAGCTTATCGGAGGGGGCGGGCTATGGCTACACCTTC
CDR3 protein: CASSLSEGAGYGYTF

V gene: TRBV19
clone size: once
J gene: TRBJ1-5
D gene: -
CDR3 DNA: TGTGCCAGTAGTATAGGCGAGGGCGAAGGCAATCAGCCCCAGCATTTT
CDR3 protein: CASSIGEGEGNQPQHF

V gene: TRBV20-1
clone size: -
J gene: TRBJ2-7
D gene: -
CDR3 DNA: TGCAGTGCTAGTGCTGGGCCGACCTACGAGCAGTACTTC
CDR3 protein: CSASAGPTYEQYF

V gene: TRBV19
clone size: few
J gene: TRBJ2-3
D gene: -
CDR3 DNA: TGTGCCAGTAGTCCCTTACCGGGACTGAGCACAGATACGCAGTATTTT
CDR3 protein: CASSPLPGLSTDTQYF

V gene: TRBV5-5
clone size: -
J gene: TRBJ1-1
D gene: TRBD1
CDR3 DNA: TGTGCCAGCAGCTTGGACCCACAGGGGAAGACTGAAGCTTTCTTT
CDR3 protein: CASSLDPQGKTEAFF

V gene: TRBV6-1
clone size: -
J gene: TRBJ2-3
D gene: TRBD2
CDR3 DNA: TGTGCCAGCAGTGAACAAGTAGCGGGGGGGTCGGATACGCAGTATTTT
CDR3 protein: CASSEQVAGGSDTQYF

V gene: TRBV7-9
clone size: -
J gene: TRBJ2-7
D gene: -
CDR3 DNA: TGTGCCAGCAGCTTAGAATCGGGACAAATTTACGAGCAGTACTTC
CDR3 protein: CASSLESGQIYEQYF

V gene: TRBV25-1
clone size: -
J gene: TRBJ1-2
D gene: TRBD1
CDR3 DNA: TGTGCCAGCAGTCATCCACAGGGGGTTTACTATGGCTACACCTTC
CDR3 protein: CASSHPQGVYYGYTF

V gene: TRBV9
clone size: few
J gene: TRBJ2-7
D gene: TRBD2
CDR3 DNA: TGTGCCAGCAGCTCAACGGGGAGCGGGGTCGGCCTAGCGGGGGGGCCGCGGGAGCAGTACTTC
CDR3 protein: CASSSTGSGVGLAGGPREQYF

V gene: TRBV7-9
clone size: -
J gene: TRBJ2-3
D gene: -
CDR3 DNA: TGTGCCAGCAGCTTAGGTAAAGATACGCAGTATTTT
CDR3 protein: CASSLGKDTQYF

V gene: TRBV2
clone size: once
J gene: TRBJ2-7
D gene: -
CDR3 DNA: TGTGCCAGCAGAGCAGACGGGGCCTACGAGCAGTACTTC
CDR3 protein: CASRADGAYEQYF

V gene: TRBV28
clone size: -
J gene: TRBJ2-2
D gene: -
CDR3 DNA: TGTGCCAGCAGCCCCTGGGCGGGCCGGAACACCGGGGAGCTGTTTTTT
CDR3 protein: CASSPWAGRNTGELFF

V gene: TRBV9
clone size: -
J gene: TRBJ1-3
D gene: -
CDR3 DNA: TGTGCCAGCAGCGTAGAATCCTTGGGGCAGTCCCACTCTGGAAACACCATATATTTT
CDR3 protein: CASSVESLGQSHSGNTIYF

V gene: TRBV19
clone size: few
J gene: TRBJ2-7
D gene: TRBD1
CDR3 DNA: TGTGCCAGTAGTACCCGGACAGGGGGCTACGAGCAGTACTTC
CDR3 protein: CASSTRTGGYEQYF

V gene: TRBV19
clone size: -
J gene: TRBJ1-5
D gene: TRBD1
CDR3 DNA: TGTGCCAGTAGTGCCTGGGACAGGCCCTCCAATCAGCCCCAGCATTTT
CDR3 protein: CASSAWDRPSNQPQHF

V gene: TRBV2
clone size: -
J gene: TRBJ1-6
D gene: -
CDR3 DNA: TGTGCCAGCAGTGAAGCTGGAGGGCCGGATTCACCCCTCCACTTT
CDR3 protein: CASSEAGGPDSPLHF

V gene: TRBV11-1
clone size: -
J gene: TRBJ2-3
D gene: TRBD2
CDR3 DNA: TGTGCCAGCAGCTGGCCCGGAGCGGGGGCCACAGATACGCAGTATTTT
CDR3 protein: CASSWPGAGATDTQYF

V gene: TRBV6-1
clone size: -
J gene: TRBJ1-1
D gene: -
CDR3 DNA: TGTGCCAGCAGTTATGTGGCATCCGCAGAAGCTTTCTTT
CDR3 protein: CASSYVASAEAFF

V gene: TRBV5-6
clone size: -
J gene: TRBJ2-7
D gene: TRBD1
CDR3 DNA: TGTGCCAGCAGCTTGGGCATGGGACAGGGGTTACACGAGCAGTACTTC
CDR3 protein: CASSLGMGQGLHEQYF

V gene: TRBV4-1
clone size: -
J gene: TRBJ1-4
D gene: -
CDR3 DNA: TGCGCCAGCAGCCAAAACTTTGGGCAGGGAGGCGAAAAACTGTTTTTT
CDR3 protein: CASSQNFGQGGEKLFF